These 19 T cell receptor beta chains came from one sample sequenced in a study of T cells in Graves' hyperthyroidism and ophthalmopathy. TCR beta CDR3 regions were amplified from RNA transcripts. The HTBI set primed first-round TCR CDR3 RT-PCR. TCRdb reanalysed the multiplex PCR reads using MiXCR and keeps one entry per CDR3 protein. The repertoire holds about 350,000 distinct CDR3 sequences, with roughly 15% as singletons. The sequencing sample was made of blood. The receptors shown here come from a young woman with Graves' hyperthyroidism that later progressed to Graves' ophthalmopathy.

The genes are TRBV11-2 and TRBJ2-3, with a possible D match to TRBD1 (6 bases). This CDR3 spans 18 amino acids. Germline CDR1 is SGHAT and CDR2 is FQNNGV. V dropped 2 bases and J dropped 1 base, with 19 bases sitting between them. CDR3: CASSLFHSGDEGTDTQYF. CDR3 bases: TGTGCCAGCAGCTTATTCCATTCAGGGGACGAGGGCACAGATACGCAGTATTTT.

This clonotype was picked up many times. V usage is TRBV25-1 and J usage is TRBJ2-7; 7 bases are shared with TRBD1. Per germline, CDR1 MGHDK and CDR2 SYGVNS. The CDR3 loop spans 16 amino acids. J lost 2 bases, V lost 4 bases, and 11 bases had no gene match. The DNA of the CDR3 is TGTGCCAGCAGTGTTACTCCCGGGACAGAGACCTACGAGCAGTACTTC. Its protein is CASSVTPGTETYEQYF.

This clonotype was observed at least ten times. This chain links TRBV19 with TRBJ1-5; 11 nucleotides match TRBD1. Trimming removed 4 bases from V and 6 bases from J; junction bases left unmatched: 11. The CDR3 is 17 amino acids. From germline, CDR1 is LNHDA and CDR2 SQIVND (reference sequence). This chain's CDR3 is CASSTQRGQGVRQPQHF. In nucleotides, the CDR3 is TGTGCCAGTAGTACCCAGAGGGGACAGGGGGTACGTCAGCCCCAGCATTTT.

This clonotype was picked up many times. The V gene is TRBV14, the J gene TRBJ2-1; 11 bases match TRBD2. CDR3 length: 17 residues. Germline CDR1 is SGHDN and CDR2 is FVKESK. Unmatched junction bases numbered 5, after V lost 1 base and J lost 3 bases. Written as DNA, the CDR3 is TGTGCCAGCAGCCAAGGTCTAGCGGGGGGATACTACAATGAGCAGTTCTTC. Amino acid sequence: CASSQGLAGGYYNEQFF. Combining the CDR3 with reference TRBV14 and TRBJ2-1 gives the whole variable domain EAGVTQFPSHSVIEKGQTVTLRCDPISGHDNLYWYRRVMGKEIKFLLHFVKESKQDESGMPNNRFLAERTGGTYSTLKVQPAELEDSGVYFCASSQGLAGGYYNEQFFGPGTRLTVL.

In its sample, this clonotype was seen many times. The chain uses TRBV13 and TRBJ1-2; D perhaps matches TRBD1 (5 bases). The CDR3 extends over 12 amino acids. The V and J ends lost 5 bases and 8 bases respectively, with 12 bases between them. The germline CDR1 and CDR2 sequences are PRHDT and FYEKMQ (reference sequence). As DNA, the CDR3 is TGTGCCAGCAGCGTGGGGACGAGAGGCTACACCTTC. This gives the protein CASSVGTRGYTF.

This chain connects TRBV6-2 or TRBV6-3 to TRBJ1-1; D unresolved. V was shortened by 6 bases and J by 0 bases, with 8 bases between the two germline ends. CDR1 and CDR2 from the germline V gene are MNHEY and SVGEGT. CDR3 length: 13 amino acids. The CDR3 region is CASRSTLNTEAFF. CDR3 coding DNA: TGTGCCAGCAGGTCAACGTTGAACACTGAAGCTTTCTTT.

The rearrangement links TRBV7-2 to TRBJ2-7; D unclear. Looked up from germline, CDR1 is SGHTA and CDR2 is FQGNSA. The CDR3 is 14 amino acids. V gave up 6 bases and J gave up 6 bases, with 18 bases separating them. The CDR3 nucleotides read TGTGCCAGCAGTTCTACCCCCTCGATCATCGAGCAGTACTTC. It encodes CASSSTPSIIEQYF.

This clonotype occurred many times. Possible read error: a much larger clone is one base away. The J gene is TRBJ2-1, the V gene TRBV2; D is ambiguous. Germline values: CDR1 SNHLY, CDR2 FYNNEI. There are 16 residues in the CDR3. CDR3 DNA sequence: TGTGCCGGCAGTGAAGTGGGATCTCCCTCCTACAATGAGCAGTTCTTC. This sequence encodes CAGSEVGSPSYNEQFF. The variable domain in full, completed from reference TRBV2 and TRBJ2-1, reads EPEVTQTPSHQVTQMGQEVILRCVPISNHLYFYWYRQILGQKVEFLVSFYNNEISEKSEIFDDQFSVERPDGSNFTLKIRSTKLEDSAMYFCAGSEVGSPSYNEQFFGPGTRLTVL.

This clonotype was counted many times. J is TRBJ1-1 and V is TRBV6-1, with a tentative D call TRBD1 (6 bases). Germline lookup yields CDR1 MNHNS and CDR2 SASEGT. The length of the CDR3 is 15 residues. The V and J ends lost 6 bases and 5 bases respectively, with 19 bases between them. The CDR3 protein is CASRGGHTGGTEAFF. CDR3 in DNA: TGTGCCAGCAGGGGGGGACACACTGGCGGGACTGAAGCTTTCTTT.

The CDR3 reads CASSPVSKTSTDTQYF. The DNA for the CDR3 is TGTGCCAGCTCACCAGTCAGCAAGACTAGCACAGATACGCAGTATTTT. This sequence joins TRBV18 and TRBJ2-3; D not resolved. Germline loops: CDR1 KGHSH, CDR2 LQKENI. The CDR3 has 16 residues. Trimming shortened V by 2 bases and J by 0 bases, and 12 bases separated the two germline ends.

This clonotype was observed many times. V usage is TRBV2 and J usage is TRBJ1-6; the match to TRBD1 covers 7 bases. V lost 8 bases, J lost 11 bases, and 9 bases stayed unmatched. This CDR3 has 13 amino acids. Germline-derived CDR1 and CDR2 are SNHLY and FYNNEI. The CDR3 region is CASLGQDRTPLHF. In nucleotides, the CDR3 is TGTGCCAGCCTCGGACAGGACAGGACACCCCTCCACTTT.

The chain employs TRBV7-9 and TRBJ2-1; 9 nucleotides align to TRBD2. Germline CDR1 is SEHNR and CDR2 is FQNEAQ (reference sequence). Germline trimming cut 3 bases from V and 10 bases from J; bases unmatched to any gene: 10. The length of the CDR3 is 15 residues. CDR3 in DNA: TGTGCCAGCAGCTTTTGGGCGGGAGGGGCGGAGGAGCAGTTCTTC. It translates to CASSFWAGGAEEQFF.

The table lists this clonotype with many counts. The V gene is TRBV3-1, the J gene TRBJ1-5, with a possible D match to TRBD1 (6 bases). Trimming removed 0 bases from V and 7 bases from J, with 10 bases in between. Germline assignment: CDR1 LGHDT and CDR2 YNNKEL (reference sequence). This CDR3 has 14 amino acids. The CDR3 region is CASSQDEGVQPQHF. In DNA, the CDR3 is TGTGCCAGCAGCCAAGACGAGGGGGTCCAGCCCCAGCATTTT.

The chain has TRBV5-1 and TRBJ1-1; no definite D call. The V gene's germline CDR1 is SGHRS and CDR2 YFSETQ. V lost 4 bases, J lost 5 bases, and 24 bases lay in between. This CDR3 comprises 17 residues. The CDR3: CASSPRWAEWRGTEAFF. CDR3 nucleotide sequence: TGCGCCAGCAGCCCCCGGTGGGCCGAATGGCGGGGTACTGAAGCTTTCTTT.

The chain has TRBV5-1 and TRBJ2-2, with 7 bases aligning to TRBD1. The V gene end was trimmed by 4 bases and the J gene end by 6 bases; junction bases not matched to a gene: 9. The germline gives CDR1 SGHRS, CDR2 YFSETQ. CDR3 length equals 15 residues. In nucleotides, the CDR3 is TGCGCCAGCAGCCCCCGGACAGGTTCCCCCGGGGAGCTGTTTTTT. Encoded protein: CASSPRTGSPGELFF.

This clonotype was seen many times. The chain is built from TRBV12-3 or TRBV12-4 and TRBJ2-3; TRBD2 is a possible D gene (6 bases). The CDR3 is 17 amino acids. V lost 4 bases, J lost 0 bases, and 17 bases lay in between. CDR3 sequence: CASSSRTGLTSTDTQYF. Written as DNA, the CDR3 is TGTGCCAGCAGTTCACGGACGGGACTGACTAGCACAGATACGCAGTATTTT.

This clonotype occurred many times. The chain links TRBV12-3 or TRBV12-4 to TRBJ2-1; D might be TRBD2 (6 bases). Trimming took 6 bases from V and 5 from J, leaving 14 bases between them. CDR3 length: 14 amino acids. CDR3: CASRDRDFDNEQFF. CDR3 sequence (DNA): TGTGCCAGCAGAGACCGGGACTTTGACAATGAGCAGTTCTTC.

This clonotype was detected many times. The rearrangement joins TRBV19 to TRBJ2-5; 11 positions agree with TRBD2. V lost 4 bases and J lost 6; bases outside the gene matches: 10. The CDR3 length is 16 residues. CDR1 and CDR2 (germline): LNHDA, SQIVND (reference sequence). In DNA, the CDR3 is TGTGCCAGTAGTAGAATTCTAGCGGGGGGAGCTAAGACCCAGTACTTC. Encoded protein: CASSRILAGGAKTQYF.

This clonotype occurred a few times. The chain couples TRBV24-1 to TRBJ2-1; TRBD1 agrees at 7 bases. Germline CDR1 KGHDR, CDR2 SFDVKD. This CDR3 is built from 15 residues. After removal of 2 bases from V and 3 bases from J, the junction contained 3 bases not matched to a gene. CDR3 protein: CATSDSRTGYNEQFF. Written as DNA, the CDR3 is TGTGCCACCAGTGATTCAAGGACAGGCTACAATGAGCAGTTCTTC.